This passage covers 6 T cell receptor beta chains from one sample sequenced in a study of blood T cell repertoires in COVID-19. Assay used: immunoSEQ multiplex PCR; TCRdb lists only in-frame clones, some missing. The sample carries approximately 120,000 clones, about 74% recorded once. The sample comprised peripheral blood. These receptors came from a man between 60 and 75 years old with acute or convalescent COVID-19.

The V gene is TRBV15, the J gene TRBJ1-6, with 7 bases that match TRBD1. Per germline, CDR1 LNHNV and CDR2 YYDKDF (reference sequence). J gave up 10 bases and V 0 bases, and 3 bases lay outside the gene matches. The CDR3 covers 14 residues. CDR3 nucleotides: TGTGCCACCAGCAGAGAGACAGGGAGGTCACCCCTCCACTTT. Protein product: CATSRETGRSPLHF.

About this clone itself: This sample also contains other DNA sequences that code for the same CDR3. The rearrangement joins TRBV6-2 or TRBV6-3 to TRBJ1-2; D gene ambiguous. The V gene lost 2 bases and the J gene lost 2 bases, with 9 bases spanning the gap. CDR1 is MNHEY and CDR2 is SVGEGT in the germline V gene. The CDR3 is 14 amino acids. This CDR3 is CASSYGHTNYGYTF. The DNA of the CDR3 is TGTGCCAGCAGTTACGGGCACACCAACTATGGCTACACCTTC.

The chain employs TRBV29-1 and TRBJ1-2; no definite D call. The V end lost 1 base, the J end lost 6 bases, and 9 bases lay between the germline ends. The length of the CDR3 is 12 residues. Germline V CDR1 and CDR2: SQVTM, ANQGSEA. The CDR3 is CSVEGTRHGYTF. DNA for the CDR3: TGCAGCGTTGAAGGCACGAGGCATGGCTACACCTTC.

The chain couples TRBV10-1 to TRBJ1-1, with D uncertain. Trimming cost V 3 bases and J 10 bases, with 9 bases left between them. This CDR3 is 11 amino acids long. The germline gives CDR1 WNHNN, CDR2 SYGVQD (reference sequence). CDR3 nucleotides: TGCGCCAGCAGTGACCGGGGTCGAGCTTTCTTT. Encoded protein: CASSDRGRAFF.

There are a few counts of this clone. The CDR3 spells CASSLGKNIQYF. The CDR3 coding sequence is TGCGCCAGCAGCCTCGGCAAAAACATTCAGTACTTC. The V gene is TRBV4-1, the J gene TRBJ2-4; D not resolved. Germline V gives CDR1 MGHRA, CDR2 YSYEKL. CDR3 length: 12 residues. Trimming left V 4 bases short and J 3 bases short, with 4 bases between.

V usage is TRBV6-2 or TRBV6-3 and J usage is TRBJ2-1; 8 bases are shared with TRBD2. After removal of 6 bases from V and 4 bases from J, the junction contained 5 bases not matched to a gene. The germline V gene encodes CDR1 MNHEY and CDR2 SVGEGT. The CDR3 consists of 14 residues. CDR3 coding DNA: TGTGCCAGCAGCAAGACTAGCGCGTACAATGAGCAGTTCTTC. Translation gives CASSKTSAYNEQFF.